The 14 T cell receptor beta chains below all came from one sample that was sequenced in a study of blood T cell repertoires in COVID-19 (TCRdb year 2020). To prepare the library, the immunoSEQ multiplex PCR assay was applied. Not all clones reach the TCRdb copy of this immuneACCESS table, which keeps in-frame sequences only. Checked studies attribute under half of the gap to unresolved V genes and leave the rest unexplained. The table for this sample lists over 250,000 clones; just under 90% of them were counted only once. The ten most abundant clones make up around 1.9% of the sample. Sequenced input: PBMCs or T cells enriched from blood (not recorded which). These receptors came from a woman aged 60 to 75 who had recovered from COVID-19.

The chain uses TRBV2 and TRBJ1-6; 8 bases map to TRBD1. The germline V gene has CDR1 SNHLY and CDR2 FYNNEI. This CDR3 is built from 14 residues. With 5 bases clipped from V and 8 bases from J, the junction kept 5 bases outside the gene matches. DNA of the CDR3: TGTGCCAGCAGTCTGACAGGGGCTGATTCACCCCTCCACTTT. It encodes CASSLTGADSPLHF.

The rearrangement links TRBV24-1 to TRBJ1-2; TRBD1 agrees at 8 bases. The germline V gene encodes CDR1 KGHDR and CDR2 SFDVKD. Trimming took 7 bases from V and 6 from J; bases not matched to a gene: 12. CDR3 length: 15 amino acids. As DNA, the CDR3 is TGTGCCACCAGCTCCGCTCAGGGGGCGATAAATGGCTACACCTTC. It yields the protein CATSSAQGAINGYTF.

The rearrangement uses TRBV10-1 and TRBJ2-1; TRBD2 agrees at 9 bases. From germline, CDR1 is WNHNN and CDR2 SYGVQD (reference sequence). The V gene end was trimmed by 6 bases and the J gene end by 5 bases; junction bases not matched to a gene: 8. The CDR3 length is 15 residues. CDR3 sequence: CASRDNSGSNNEQFF. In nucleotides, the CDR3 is TGCGCCAGCAGGGACAATAGCGGGAGTAACAATGAGCAGTTCTTC.

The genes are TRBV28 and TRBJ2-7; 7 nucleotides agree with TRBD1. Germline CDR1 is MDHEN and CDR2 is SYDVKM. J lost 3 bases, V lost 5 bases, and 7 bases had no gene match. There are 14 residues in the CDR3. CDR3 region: CASSVPGQSYEQYF. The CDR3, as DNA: TGTGCCAGCAGTGTTCCGGGACAGAGCTACGAGCAGTACTTC.

CDR3 sequence: CASRGDRGSGELFF. The CDR3 DNA reads as TGTGCCAGCAGGGGGGACAGGGGCTCCGGGGAGCTGTTTTTT. The V and J genes are TRBV27 and TRBJ2-2; 10 positions agree with TRBD1. The V segment lost 6 bases and the J segment 6 bases; nucleotides outside the gene matches: 4. Germline V gives CDR1 MNHEY, CDR2 SMNVEV (reference sequence). CDR3 length equals 14 residues.

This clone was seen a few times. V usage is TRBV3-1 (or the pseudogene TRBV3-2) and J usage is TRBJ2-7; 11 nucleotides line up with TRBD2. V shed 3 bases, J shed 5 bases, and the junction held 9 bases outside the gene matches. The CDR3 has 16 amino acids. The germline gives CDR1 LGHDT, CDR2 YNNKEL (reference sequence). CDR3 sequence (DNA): TGTGCCAGCAGCCAGCCCACAACTAGCGGGGGCAACGAGCAGTACTTC. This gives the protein CASSQPTTSGGNEQYF.

The CDR3 DNA reads TGTGCCAGCAGCTTACCGGGAGCGGATACGCAGTATTTT. Encoded protein: CASSLPGADTQYF. This rearrangement joins TRBV11-3 to TRBJ2-3; tentative D call: TRBD2 (6 bases). Per the germline V gene, CDR1 is SGHNT and CDR2 is YENEEA. The CDR3 extends over 13 amino acids. Trimming removed 2 bases at V and 6 bases at J, with 9 bases between.

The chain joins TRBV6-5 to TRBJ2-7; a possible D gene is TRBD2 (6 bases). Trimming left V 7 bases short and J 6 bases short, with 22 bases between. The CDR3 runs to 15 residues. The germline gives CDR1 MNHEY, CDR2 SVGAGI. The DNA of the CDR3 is TGTGCCAGCAACGTACTTGGGTCCCCCGGGGGCGAGCAGTACTTC. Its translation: CASNVLGSPGGEQYF.

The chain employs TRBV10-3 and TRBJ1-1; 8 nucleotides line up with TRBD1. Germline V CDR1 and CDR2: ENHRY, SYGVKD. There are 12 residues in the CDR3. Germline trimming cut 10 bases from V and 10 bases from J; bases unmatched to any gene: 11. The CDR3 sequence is CATSGRTGSAFF. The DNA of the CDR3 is TGTGCCACCTCAGGAAGGACAGGGTCAGCTTTCTTT.

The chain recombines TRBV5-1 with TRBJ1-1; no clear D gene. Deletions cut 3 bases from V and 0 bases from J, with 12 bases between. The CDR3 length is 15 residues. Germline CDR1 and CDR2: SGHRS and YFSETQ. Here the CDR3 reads CASSSGSVMNTEAFF. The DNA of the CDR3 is TGCGCCAGCAGCTCCGGGTCGGTAATGAACACTGAAGCTTTCTTT.

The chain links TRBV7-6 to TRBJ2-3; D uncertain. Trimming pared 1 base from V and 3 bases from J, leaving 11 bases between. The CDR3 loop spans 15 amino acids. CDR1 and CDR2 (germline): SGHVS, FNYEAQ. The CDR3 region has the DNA TGTGCCAGCAGCTTAGTCCCAGTCAAGACAGATACGCAGTATTTT. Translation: CASSLVPVKTDTQYF.

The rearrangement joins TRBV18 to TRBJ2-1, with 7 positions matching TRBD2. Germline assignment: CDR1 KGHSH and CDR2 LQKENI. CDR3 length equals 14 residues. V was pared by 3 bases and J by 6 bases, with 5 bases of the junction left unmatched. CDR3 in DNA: TGTGCCAGCTCACCGATGACTAGCTCCAATGAGCAGTTCTTC. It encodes CASSPMTSSNEQFF.

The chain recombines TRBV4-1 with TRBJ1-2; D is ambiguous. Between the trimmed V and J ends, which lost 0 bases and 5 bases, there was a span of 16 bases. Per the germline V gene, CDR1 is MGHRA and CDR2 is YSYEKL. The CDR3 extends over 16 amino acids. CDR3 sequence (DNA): TGCGCCAGCAGCCAAGATCTGGTCCAGGCGACATATGGCTACACCTTC. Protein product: CASSQDLVQATYGYTF.

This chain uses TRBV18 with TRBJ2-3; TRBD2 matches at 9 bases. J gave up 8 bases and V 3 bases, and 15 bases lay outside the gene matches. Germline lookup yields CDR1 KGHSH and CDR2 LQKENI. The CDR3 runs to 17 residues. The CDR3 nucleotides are TGTGCCAGCTCACCCCCTTTGGTAGCGGGGGCCTGGGGTACGCAGTATTTT. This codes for CASSPPLVAGAWGTQYF.